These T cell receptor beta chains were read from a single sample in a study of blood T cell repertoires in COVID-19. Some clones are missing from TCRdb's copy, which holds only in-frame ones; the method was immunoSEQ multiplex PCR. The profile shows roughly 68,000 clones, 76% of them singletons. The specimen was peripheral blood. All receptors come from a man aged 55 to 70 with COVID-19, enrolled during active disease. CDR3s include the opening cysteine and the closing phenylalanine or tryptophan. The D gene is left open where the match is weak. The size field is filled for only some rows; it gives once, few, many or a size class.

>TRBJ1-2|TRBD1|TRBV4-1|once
TGCGCCAGCAGCCAGACAGGGGGGAACTATGGCTACACCTTC
CASSQTGGNYGYTF
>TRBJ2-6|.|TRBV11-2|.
TGTGCCAGCAGGGGAGATGGGGCCAACGTCCTGACTTTC
CASRGDGANVLTF
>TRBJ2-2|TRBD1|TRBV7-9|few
TGTGCCAGCAGCTTAACACCTAGACAGGGGAAAACCGGGGAGCTGTTTTTT
CASSLTPRQGKTGELFF
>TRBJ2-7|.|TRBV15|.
TGTGCCACCAGCAGAGCTGCGCGAGGGGGTTCCTACGAGCAGTACTTC
CATSRAARGGSYEQYF
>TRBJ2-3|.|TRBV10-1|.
TGCGCCAGCAGTGAGTCGTCCAACGGGGGCACAGATACGCAGTATTTT
CASSESSNGGTDTQYF
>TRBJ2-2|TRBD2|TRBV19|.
TGTGCCAGTAGACGTAGCGGGGCGGACACCGGGGAGCTGTTTTTT
CASRRSGADTGELFF
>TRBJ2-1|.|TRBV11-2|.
TGTGCCAGCAGCTTAGTAGTAAATGAGCAGTTCTTC
CASSLVVNEQFF
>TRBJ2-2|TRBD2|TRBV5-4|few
TGTGCCAGCAGCTCCTCAAGCGGGGCGAACACCGGGGAGCTGTTTTTT
CASSSSSGANTGELFF
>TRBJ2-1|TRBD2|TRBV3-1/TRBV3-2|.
TGTGCCAGCAGCCAATCAGTAGCGGGGGGCATTGGGCAGTTCTTC
CASSQSVAGGIGQFF
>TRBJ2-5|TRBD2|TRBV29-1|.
TGCAGCGTTCTAGCGGGTCCCCAAGAGACCCAGTACTTC
CSVLAGPQETQYF
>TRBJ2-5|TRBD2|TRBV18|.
TGTGCCAGCTCACCGCGGGGCCCCCAATCTAGCGGCCACCAAGAGACCCAGTACTTC
CASSPRGPQSSGHQETQYF
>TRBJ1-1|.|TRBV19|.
TGTGCCAGTAGTATTGTCATGAACACTGAAGCTTTCTTT
CASSIVMNTEAFF
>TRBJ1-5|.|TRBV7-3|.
TGTGCCAGCAGCTCCGGACAACATCAGCCCCAGCATTTT
CASSSGQHQPQHF
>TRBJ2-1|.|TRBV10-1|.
TGCGCCAGCAGTGACAACGGTGAGCAGTTCTTC
CASSDNGEQFF
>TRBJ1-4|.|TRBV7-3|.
TGTGCCAGCAGCTTAATGGGAGGGGTGGGTGAAAAACTGTTTTTT
CASSLMGGVGEKLFF
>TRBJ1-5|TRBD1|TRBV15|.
TGTGCCACCAGCAGAACAGGGGGCTTTGAAGGCAATCAGCCCCAGCATTTT
CATSRTGGFEGNQPQHF
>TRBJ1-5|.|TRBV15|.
TGTGCCACCAGCAGAGCTGATCAGCCCCAGCATTTT
CATSRADQPQHF